This T cell receptor (beta chain) was sequenced in a study of identifying expanded T cells in peripheral blood. Study findings and constraints: Technical replicates showed around 1.1 changed clones; two weeks about 16; four weeks 19.

Germline CDR1 and CDR2: SGHRS and YFSETQ. The V and J ends lost 7 bases and 3 bases respectively, with 19 bases between them. CDR3 length: 15 residues. Sequencing was performed with immunoSEQ multiplex PCR; in TCRdb, only in-frame clones are kept and a portion is missing. Of some 100,000 clones detected, roughly nine tenths appear once; the ten largest clones hold 8.4%. Notes on this clone: Its antigen is still unknown.

The V gene is TRBV5-1, the J gene TRBJ1-1; D not resolved. The source is a person aged 18 to 70 in good health. Sequences were obtained from blood. This chain's CDR3 is CASRRAGGQDTEAFF. The CDR3 DNA is TGCGCCAGCCGTAGGGCAGGCGGGCAGGACACTGAAGCTTTCTTT.